This TCR beta chain was profiled in a study of T-cell memory formation after mild COVID-19 listed by TCRdb under 2021. Notes on the research overall: Most TCR sequence clusters were specific to one of the two donors. In two donors, T-cell clones that expanded and contracted after mild COVID-19 were followed by sequencing TCRalpha and TCRbeta repertoires longitudinally. Two young, previously healthy adult volunteers made up the cohort, one male and one female. General findings and caveats noted by the study authors: The study included only a couple of mild cases, and larger cohorts that include severe cases with pre-infection samples were judged to be necessary. Some responding clones were found in pre-infection memory, which suggests that pre-existing cross-reactive memory T cells took part in the SARS-CoV-2 response. Clones contracting from day 15 to 85 had balanced CD4/CD8 phenotypes, while a second wave expanding from day 15 to 37 was biased towards CD4+. Contracting CD4+ clones turned up mainly in the CM and EM memory subsets, whereas EMRA was where CD8+ clones were enriched. SARS-CoV-2 specificity was not confirmed for the second-wave clones peaking on day 37.

This clonotype has only a few counts. Its cognate antigen has yet to be identified. No per-base quality is available; no much larger clone lies one base away. From a lookup of the germline V gene, CDR1 and CDR2 are SNHLY and FYNNEI. The V and J ends are trimmed by 9 bases and 2 bases, leaving 23 bases between them. From the cysteine through the phenylalanine, the CDR3 covers 16 amino acids. The DNA shown is the 48-base CDR3, in frame from base 1. PBMCs were isolated by Ficoll-Paque density gradient centrifugation. Sequencing relied on an Illumina NovaSeq 6000. cDNA libraries for TCRalpha and TCRbeta were prepared by 5'RACE using constant-segment primers, with sample barcodes and unique molecular identifiers added. Trizol reagent was used to extract RNA from every sample. Libraries were amplified in two PCR steps, with a second sample barcode and Illumina TruSeq adapters added in the second step. Sequencing of the libraries was done on an Illumina NovaSeq, producing 2 x 150 bp paired-end reads. In the authors' own workflow: Demultiplexing of reads and collapsing into UMI-guided consensus sequences were performed with migec v1.2.7. Using mixcr v2.1.11, UMI consensuses were aligned to TRA and TRB V and J templates and then assembled into clonotypes. A clonotype was counted as expanded or contracted only if both edgeR and NoisET called the change significant, with noise models trained on biological replicates. edgeR calls used a false discovery rate-adjusted p below 0.01 and a log2 fold-change threshold of 1. As an exploratory analysis of dynamics, max-normalized trajectories of the 1000 most abundant clonotypes were examined with PCA combined with hierarchical clustering. Each responding clone was given a CD4 or CD8 phenotype based on the CD4+ and CD8+ repertoires, which had been sequenced separately. TCRdb passed the public sequencing reads through fastp at Q25 and MiXCR, retaining productive beta sequences. Entries are consolidated by CDR3 protein sequence, retaining the most common genes and DNA. TCRdb assigned the V and J calls; the authors' analysis was not used. The table for this sample lists roughly 300,000 distinct CDR3 sequences; 8% to 10% of them were counted only once. The ten largest make up around a fifth of the sample.

This receptor was identified in a man aged 18-30 years who had mild COVID-19 (a few samples of this study predate the infection). The sample titles of this study are shuffled in the database, so cell type and time point are left out; the donor was told from shared clones. The chain is assembled from TRBV2 and TRBJ2-7; a weak D assignment points to TRBD2 (5 bases agree). Input material: PBMCs or a T cell subset sorted from them (not recorded which). Here is the DNA: TGTGCCAGTCGACTCAAAGCGGTCCAGATTGCCTACGAGCAGTACTTC. It is translated as CASRLKAVQIAYEQYF.